The present entry profiles one T cell receptor (beta chain) with its context. The antigen remains unidentified. The data are from a study of Ad26.COV2.S vaccination and SARS-CoV-2 variants. Overall study findings and caveats: Vaccinees and placebo recipients showed similar non-spike TCR breadth. CD8+ and CD4+ T cells specific for spike reportedly responded with substantial breadth after vaccination.

Using immunoSEQ multiplex PCR, the repertoire was profiled, and TCRdb retains in-frame clones only, with some absent. Of about 350,000 clones in the sample, 92% were seen once. V was pared by 6 bases and J by 2 bases, with 13 bases between. Germline V CDR1 and CDR2: MNHEY, SVGAGI. This CDR3 comprises 15 residues. The receptor was derived from a human donor who had recovered from COVID-19. The chain carries TRBV6-5 and TRBJ1-4; D may be TRBD1 (6 bases). The source material was peripheral blood, sampled after recovery from COVID-19. CDR3 nucleotide sequence: TGTGCCAGCAGAACAACAGGGCTTACTAATGAAAAACTGTTTTTT. Protein product: CASRTTGLTNEKLFF.